These 18 T cell receptor beta chains share one sample of origin, sequenced in a study of tissue T cells after allogeneic stem cell transplantation. Profiling relied on immunoSEQ multiplex PCR, and the TCRdb table lists in-frame clones only, not all of them. The sample records roughly 10,000 clones, 60% being singletons. The starting material was tissue from the jejunum, obtained at autopsy. The receptors derive from a woman aged 18 to 55 with breast cancer.

The chain recombines TRBV3-1 (or the pseudogene TRBV3-2) with TRBJ2-7, with no clear D. The germline gives CDR1 LGHDT, CDR2 YNNKEL (reference sequence). The CDR3 contains 12 residues. Trimming shortened V by 1 base and J by 5 bases, and 6 bases separated the two germline ends. The CDR3 spells CASSQAWDEQYF. The DNA for the CDR3 is TGTGCCAGCAGCCAAGCATGGGACGAGCAGTACTTC.

Here the CDR3 DNA reads TGTGCCAGCAGCTTGGCGGGGGCGAGCTCTGGAAACACCATATATTTT. This translates into CASSLAGASSGNTIYF. The gene calls are TRBV7-2 and TRBJ1-3, with TRBD1 as a possible D gene (6 bases). Germline V gives CDR1 SGHTA, CDR2 FQGNSA. CDR3 size: 16 residues. Trimming took 3 bases from V and 0 from J, leaving 12 bases between them.

The chain is built from TRBV30 and TRBJ1-2; a possible D gene is TRBD1 (6 bases). The germline V gene encodes CDR1 GTSNPN and CDR2 SVGIG (reference sequence). V shed 3 bases and J shed 5 bases, with 22 bases lying between them. The CDR3 runs to 16 residues. CDR3 residues: CAWRGPGGGRPYGYTF. The CDR3 DNA reads TGTGCCTGGAGGGGCCCCGGGGGCGGGCGGCCTTATGGCTACACCTTC.

This clone was recorded a few times. The rearrangement joins TRBV2 to TRBJ1-2; D unresolved. The CDR3 runs to 13 residues. Germline CDR1 reads SNHLY; CDR2 reads FYNNEI. V gave up 3 bases and J gave up 6 bases, with 11 bases separating them. CDR3 region: CASSEGGLDGYTF. CDR3 sequence (DNA): TGTGCCAGCAGTGAGGGAGGTCTTGATGGCTACACCTTC.

This chain links TRBV30 with TRBJ1-6; 9 bases align to TRBD1. The V gene's germline CDR1 is GTSNPN and CDR2 SVGIG (reference sequence). Trimming cost V 1 base and J 5 bases; bases outside gene matches: 6. The CDR3 runs 16 residues. CDR3 DNA sequence: TGTGCCTGGAGTGGGGACAGGGACGGTAATAATTCACCCCTCCACTTT. Translating gives CAWSGDRDGNNSPLHF.

J is TRBJ1-1 and V is TRBV30; no definite D call. V lost 1 base to trimming and J lost 0 bases, with 3 bases between them. The CDR3 is 12 amino acids. Germline CDR1 reads GTSNPN; CDR2 reads SVGIG (reference sequence). The CDR3 region has the DNA TGTGCCTGGAGTGGCCTGAACACTGAAGCTTTCTTT. Encoded protein: CAWSGLNTEAFF.

The chain couples TRBV5-1 to TRBJ2-4; tentatively, D is TRBD2 (6 bases). V dropped 3 bases and J dropped 1 base, with 17 bases sitting between them. Germline V CDR1 and CDR2: SGHRS, YFSETQ. The CDR3 runs to 17 residues. The CDR3 sequence: CASSWGPPGLAKNIQYF. The CDR3 region has the DNA TGCGCCAGCAGCTGGGGACCCCCGGGACTTGCCAAAAACATTCAGTACTTC.

CDR3 in amino acids: CASSVDRGDTQYF. The CDR3 DNA reads TGTGCCAGCAGCGTAGATCGGGGGGATACGCAGTATTTT. The chain has TRBV9 and TRBJ2-3, with a possible D match to TRBD2 (6 bases). Trimming removed 0 bases at V and 6 bases at J, with 8 bases between. The CDR3 is 13 amino acids. Germline-derived CDR1 and CDR2 are SGDLS and YYNGEE.

V usage is TRBV6-2 or TRBV6-3 and J usage is TRBJ2-7, with 10 positions matching TRBD2. CDR1 is MNHEY and CDR2 is SVGEGT in the germline V gene. The CDR3 totals 14 residues. The junction had 5 bases not matched to a gene; V was cut back by 6 bases and J by 3 bases. The CDR3 loop is CASSFVAGGYEQYF. CDR3 nucleotide sequence: TGTGCCAGCAGCTTCGTAGCGGGGGGCTACGAGCAGTACTTC.

The rearrangement joins TRBV6-5 to TRBJ1-2; D might be TRBD1 (6 bases). The CDR3 is 13 residues long. V gave up 1 base and J gave up 6 bases, with 9 bases separating them. CDR1 is MNHEY, CDR2 SVGAGI, per germline. The chain's CDR3 is CASSYLQGNGYTF. CDR3 DNA: TGTGCCAGCAGTTACTTACAGGGTAATGGCTACACCTTC.

This sequence joins TRBV5-1 and TRBJ1-1; D may be TRBD1 (5 bases). The CDR3 loop spans 13 amino acids. Trimming took off 3 bases at V and 6 bases at J, with 12 bases between the two ends. Germline values: CDR1 SGHRS, CDR2 YFSETQ. The CDR3 region has the DNA TGCGCCAGCAGCTACCAGGGTCTCCCTGAAGCTTTCTTT. Translation gives CASSYQGLPEAFF.

This chain joins TRBV4-2 and TRBJ1-3, with D tentatively TRBD1 (6 bases). Trimming took off 3 bases at V and 2 bases at J, with 17 bases between the two ends. The CDR3 runs to 17 residues. The germline V gene encodes CDR1 LGHNA and CDR2 YNFKEQ. The DNA of the CDR3 is TGTGCCAGCAGCCAGGGGGCGGCTCGGGGACCTGGAAACACCATATATTTT. Its protein is CASSQGAARGPGNTIYF.

This chain joins TRBV28 and TRBJ2-4, with a weak D call TRBD1 (5 bases). The germline gives CDR1 MDHEN, CDR2 SYDVKM. The CDR3 is made up of 16 amino acids. Trimming took 2 bases from V and 3 from J, leaving 14 bases between them. The CDR3 sequence: CASSLQQQADKNIQYF. CDR3 DNA sequence: TGTGCCAGCAGTTTACAGCAACAGGCTGACAAAAACATTCAGTACTTC.

Details on this clone: A read error may produce the germline difference seen at one junction end. The rearrangement uses TRBV5-6 and TRBJ2-2, with 8 bases aligning to TRBD1. The CDR3 has 18 residues. Germline V gene sequence: CDR1 SGHDT, CDR2 YYEEEE. The CDR3 loop is CASTLIYQGAASTGELFF. The CDR3 DNA reads TGTGCCAGCACCTTGATCTATCAGGGGGCGGCTAGCACCGGGGAGCTGTTTTTT.

This clone has only a few counts. J is TRBJ1-1 and V is TRBV5-4; D is uncertain. Germline loops: CDR1 SGHNT, CDR2 YYREEE (reference sequence). Trimming removed 4 bases from V and 4 bases from J, with 17 bases in between. The CDR3 totals 15 residues. The CDR3 is CASSPNLPAVTEAFF. CDR3 in DNA: TGTGCCAGCAGCCCCAACCTTCCGGCGGTCACTGAAGCTTTCTTT.

The rearrangement uses TRBV20-1 and TRBJ2-3, with TRBD2 matching over 12 bases. Germline-derived CDR1 and CDR2 are DFQATT and SNEGSKA (reference sequence). The CDR3 consists of 16 residues. Losses at the gene ends were 3 bases for V and 4 bases for J; bases not matched to a gene: 8. CDR3 nucleotides: TGCAGTGCTAGTGGCCTAGCGGGGGGGCAGGCAGATACGCAGTATTTT. This encodes CSASGLAGGQADTQYF.

V gene TRBV7-2 combines with J gene TRBJ2-5, with D perhaps matching TRBD1 or TRBD2 (5 bases each). V was clipped by 6 bases and J by 3 bases, with 14 bases between them. The germline CDR1 and CDR2 sequences are SGHTA and FQGNSA. This CDR3 is 14 amino acids long. CDR3 in amino acids: CASSNPGREETQYF. CDR3 DNA: TGTGCCAGCAGTAACCCGGGACGCGAAGAGACCCAGTACTTC.

This clone came up a few times. CDR3 sequence reads: CASSQEALHISGNTIYF. DNA of the CDR3: TGCGCCAGCAGCCAAGAGGCCTTGCACATCTCTGGAAACACCATATATTTT. The chain recombines TRBV4-3 with TRBJ1-3; D gene unclear. The CDR3 runs 17 residues. V lost 0 bases and J lost 0, with 12 bases in between. The germline CDR1 and CDR2 sequences are LGHNA and YSLEER.